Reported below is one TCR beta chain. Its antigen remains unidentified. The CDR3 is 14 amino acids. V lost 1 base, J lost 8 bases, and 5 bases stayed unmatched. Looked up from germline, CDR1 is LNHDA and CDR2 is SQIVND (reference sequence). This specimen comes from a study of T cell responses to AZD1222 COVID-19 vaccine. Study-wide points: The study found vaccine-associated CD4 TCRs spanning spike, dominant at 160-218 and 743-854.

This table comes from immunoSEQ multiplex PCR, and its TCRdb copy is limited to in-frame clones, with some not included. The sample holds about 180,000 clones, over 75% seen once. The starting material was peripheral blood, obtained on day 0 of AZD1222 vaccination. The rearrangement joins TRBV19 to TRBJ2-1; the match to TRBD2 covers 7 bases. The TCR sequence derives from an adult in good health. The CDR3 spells CASSIGGGSHEQFF. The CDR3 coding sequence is TGTGCCAGTAGTATAGGGGGGGGGTCCCATGAGCAGTTCTTC.